Below, 11 T cell receptor beta chains from the same sample are listed, as sequenced in a study of blood T cell repertoires in COVID-19. Assay used: immunoSEQ multiplex PCR; TCRdb lists only in-frame clones, some missing. The repertoire holds around 220,000 clones, about 88% seen once, with about 10% in the top ten. Specimen: peripheral blood. These receptors were taken from a woman aged 45-65 years with COVID-19, enrolled during active disease.

CDR3 nucleotides: TGTGCCAGCAGCGAGTCGGGGGGCGCTGGTAATGGCTACACCTTC. It specifies CASSESGGAGNGYTF. The chain has TRBV11-2 and TRBJ1-2; the D gene is possibly TRBD1 (6 bases). The length of the CDR3 is 15 residues. In germline, CDR1 is SGHAT, CDR2 FQNNGV. Trimming took 5 bases from V and 6 from J, leaving 19 bases between them.

The rearrangement uses TRBV5-1 and TRBJ2-7, with D maybe TRBD1 (5 bases). The CDR3 sequence is 16 residues long. In germline, CDR1 is SGHRS, CDR2 YFSETQ. The V gene lost 0 bases and the J gene lost 3 bases, with 16 bases spanning the gap. The CDR3 protein is CASSLGGTTGIYEQYV. CDR3 DNA sequence: TGCGCCAGCAGCTTGGGGGGCACCACTGGGATCTACGAGCAGTACGTC.

The chain uses TRBV19 and TRBJ2-7; a weak D match, TRBD1 (6 bases). The germline V gene has CDR1 LNHDA and CDR2 SQIVND (reference sequence). Trimming left V 5 bases short and J 6 bases short, with 17 bases between. The CDR3 runs to 14 residues. CDR3: CASSPSDSSGEQYF. DNA for the CDR3: TGTGCCAGTAGTCCGTCGGACAGTTCCGGCGAGCAGTACTTC.

This chain joins TRBV6-6 and TRBJ1-2; D perhaps matches TRBD1 (5 bases). CDR1 and CDR2 from the germline V gene are MNHNY and SVGAGI (reference sequence). The CDR3 length is 14 residues. The ends were cut back, 6 bases at V and 3 bases at J, with 14 bases in the middle. CDR3 in DNA: TGTGCCAGCAGGCCCGACAGCCCCTACTATGGCTACACCTTC. This encodes CASRPDSPYYGYTF.

A few counts support this clone. The CDR3 DNA reads as TGCGCCAGCAGTGAGTCGAGAAGCGGTAACACCGGGGAGCTGTTTTTT. Residues: CASSESRSGNTGELFF. The chain is built from TRBV10-1 and TRBJ2-2; a weak D match, TRBD2 (5 bases). Germline lookup yields CDR1 WNHNN and CDR2 SYGVQD (reference sequence). This CDR3 has 16 residues. Deletions cut 0 bases from V and 2 bases from J, with 10 bases between.

Here the CDR3 reads CASSPPGLRFGELFF. The DNA for the CDR3 is TGTGCCAGCTCACCGCCGGGACTCCGTTTCGGGGAGCTGTTTTTT. The chain couples TRBV18 to TRBJ2-2; TRBD2 is a possible D gene (6 bases). The CDR3 spans 15 residues. Looked up from germline, CDR1 is KGHSH and CDR2 is LQKENI. V dropped 3 bases and J dropped 7 bases, with 15 bases sitting between them.

The chain recombines TRBV27 with TRBJ2-2; 9 bases align to TRBD1. CDR1 MNHEY and CDR2 SMNVEV come from the germline V gene (reference sequence). This CDR3 is built from 15 residues. The V segment lost 6 bases and the J segment 4 bases; nucleotides outside the gene matches: 6. The CDR3 sequence is CASSLGQGFTGELFF. CDR3 nucleotides: TGTGCCAGCAGCCTGGGACAGGGCTTCACCGGGGAGCTGTTTTTT.

The sample holds a few counts of this clone. This sequence joins TRBV9 and TRBJ1-3; no reliable D call. The germline V gene has CDR1 SGDLS and CDR2 YYNGEE. Trimming removed 0 bases from V and 7 bases from J, with 11 bases in between. The CDR3 has 14 amino acids. The CDR3 coding sequence is TGTGCCAGCAGCGTAGCCTTATTCTCCAACACCATATATTTT. This gives the protein CASSVALFSNTIYF.

The count of this clone is one. The chain combines TRBV5-1 with TRBJ1-2; 9 bases map to TRBD1. The trim removed 4 bases at V and 10 bases at J, leaving 5 bases unmatched. The CDR3 is 12 residues long. Germline assignment: CDR1 SGHRS and CDR2 YFSETQ. CDR3 nucleotide sequence: TGCGCCAGCAGCCGGGACAGGGATTCCTACACCTTC. Its translation is CASSRDRDSYTF.

The chain combines TRBV11-3 with TRBJ2-5; 8 bases are shared with TRBD2. The junction had 7 bases not matched to a gene; V was cut back by 3 bases and J by 1 base. The CDR3 totals 16 residues. The germline gives CDR1 SGHNT, CDR2 YENEEA. The CDR3 DNA reads as TGTGCCAGCAGCTTCGGGCGCGGGGGGTCCCAAGAGACCCAGTACTTC. It encodes CASSFGRGGSQETQYF.

J is TRBJ1-2 and V is TRBV2, with 7 bases lining up with TRBD1. The CDR3 length is 14 residues. V gave up 7 bases and J gave up 5 bases; unmatched junction bases: 10. CDR1 and CDR2 from the germline V gene are SNHLY and FYNNEI. CDR3 amino acids: CASTRDRSDYGYTF. For the CDR3, the DNA is TGTGCCAGCACCCGGGACAGATCAGATTATGGCTACACCTTC.